This entry is about one T cell receptor (beta chain). The antigen remains unidentified. TCRdb's table, derived via immunoSEQ multiplex PCR, lists solely in-frame clones and lacks some. The sample holds about 25,000 clones, 55% to 75% seen once. Time point reported: week 11, during vaccination. The content of each vaccine dose was 300 ug of mutant IDH1 20-mer peptide, and topical imiquimod accompanied it. The study enrolled donors with new WHO grade 3 or 4 IDH1-mutant, ATRX-lost astrocytomas. The source of the sample is a study of a mutant IDH1 vaccine in newly diagnosed glioma. Overall study: The start of vaccination came 4-6 weeks after radiotherapy alone, or with temozolomide cycles. Therapy received beforehand was radiotherapy, temozolomide, or both, with most patients given both. Points from the study as a whole: Pseudoprogression seemed unrelated to changes in top peripheral T cell clonotypes.

The sequencing here drew on peripheral blood mononuclear cells (PBMCs), taken from a glioma patient whose treatment included an IDH1 peptide vaccine. The origin of this receptor is a man between 18 and 35 years old with glioma. Some clones in this sample may be carry-over from other donors' samples.

As DNA, the CDR3 is TGTGCCTGGGCGGTTGGCACCGGGGAGCTGTTTTTT. Its protein product is CAWAVGTGELFF. The chain combines TRBV30 with TRBJ2-2; no clear D. The V end was cut by 5 bases, the J end by 4 bases, with 8 bases between. Germline V CDR1 and CDR2: GTSNPN, SVGIG (reference sequence). This CDR3 is 12 amino acids long.